This T cell receptor (beta chain) was obtained from a study of OX40 agonist ivuxolimab in advanced cancers. Study observations and caveats: No antigen was identified for the clonally expanded peripheral T cells.

Patients with autoimmune history or systemic immunosuppression were excluded. The data were produced by immunoSEQ multiplex PCR, yet TCRdb's version contains in-frame clones alone and is incomplete. The sample has 75,000 to 100,000 clones; 91% are singletons. Regarding this clone: The antigen remains unidentified.

The V and J ends lost 4 bases and 6 bases respectively, with 16 bases between them. The germline gives CDR1 SQVTM, CDR2 ANQGSEA. The CDR3 extends over 13 amino acids. Sequences were derived from CD4+ or CD8+ T cells sorted from blood, sampled in a trial of the OX40 agonist ivuxolimab. The receptor was isolated from an adult with an advanced solid tumor such as melanoma, head and neck, liver or kidney cancer. The chain joins TRBV29-1 to TRBJ2-7, with D perhaps matching TRBD2 (6 bases). This CDR3 is CSVGQIGGFEQYF. CDR3 sequence (DNA): TGCAGCGTTGGGCAGATCGGGGGTTTCGAGCAGTACTTC.